This entry describes one T cell receptor beta chain. As yet, its antigen is unknown. Mismatch with germline at one junction end may stem from a read error. Isolated per sample were at least 6 million PBMCs. Samples each yielded at least 6 micrograms of total RNA. The CDR3 is made up of 14 amino acids. The germline V gene encodes CDR1 SGHTA and CDR2 FQGNSA. The data are from a study of blood T cells in healthy people across ages. Overall study findings and caveats: Compared with aged donors, long-lived donors showed fewer expanded clones, suggesting selection.

Combining a sample-barcoded 5' primer with a J-beta primer mix, a second PCR ran for 7 to 11 cycles. TCRdb re-derived calls from the 5' RACE reads in MiXCR, one entry per CDR3 protein. The table shows approximately 1.5 million distinct CDR3 sequences, with approximately 43% occurring only once. The rearrangement links TRBV7-2 to TRBJ2-5; tentatively, D is TRBD2 (6 bases). With the DNA end fitting TRBJ2-1 better, the J assignment may be wrong. This sequence was found in a woman younger than 30 in good health. Sequencing was done on a sample of blood. The CDR3 DNA is TGTGCCAGCAACTTACGGCGGGACCAAGAGACCCAGTTCTTC. Translated: CASNLRRDQETQFF.